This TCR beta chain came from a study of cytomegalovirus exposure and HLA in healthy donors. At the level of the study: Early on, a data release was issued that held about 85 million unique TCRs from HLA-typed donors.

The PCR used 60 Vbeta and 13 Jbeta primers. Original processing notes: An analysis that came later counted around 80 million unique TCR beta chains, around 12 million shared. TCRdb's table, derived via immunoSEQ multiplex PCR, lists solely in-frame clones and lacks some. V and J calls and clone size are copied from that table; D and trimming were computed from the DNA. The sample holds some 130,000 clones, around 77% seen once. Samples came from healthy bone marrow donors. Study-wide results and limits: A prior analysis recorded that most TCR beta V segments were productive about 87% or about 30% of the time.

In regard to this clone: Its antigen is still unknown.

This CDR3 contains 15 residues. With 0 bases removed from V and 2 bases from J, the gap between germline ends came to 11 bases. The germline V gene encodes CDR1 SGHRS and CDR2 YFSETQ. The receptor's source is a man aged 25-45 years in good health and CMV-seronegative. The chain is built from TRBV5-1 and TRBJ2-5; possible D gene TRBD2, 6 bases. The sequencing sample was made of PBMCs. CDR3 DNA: TGCGCCAGCAGCTTGGCCGAGGGGAGGCAAGAGACCCAGTACTTC. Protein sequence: CASSLAEGRQETQYF.